This entry lists 23 T cell receptor beta chains sequenced from one sample in a study of T cells in Graves' hyperthyroidism and ophthalmopathy. Amplified TCR beta CDR3 regions derived from RNA transcripts. The study used the HTBI primer set for a first-round RT-PCR of the TCR CDR3. TCRdb passed the multiplex PCR reads through MiXCR, listing each CDR3 protein once. The table has over 550,000 distinct CDR3 sequences, 16% seen once; the top ten hold about 17%. Sequences were obtained from blood. These receptors came from a woman between 18 and 29 years old with Graves' hyperthyroidism.

This clonotype showed up many times. The V call is TRBV7-8, the J call TRBJ2-1, with 8 bases lining up with TRBD2. V lost 1 base, J lost 3 bases, and 2 bases stayed unmatched. Germline V gene data show CDR1 as SGHVS and CDR2 as FQNEAQ. This CDR3 is 15 amino acids long. CDR3 coding DNA: TGTGCCAGCAGCTTAGGCAGCGGGGGCTACAATGAGCAGTTCTTC. This codes for CASSLGSGGYNEQFF.

The J gene is TRBJ2-7, the V gene TRBV7-9; TRBD2 might be the D (7 bases). The CDR3 loop spans 16 amino acids. Trimming left V 5 bases short and J 3 bases short, with 20 bases between. The germline gives CDR1 SEHNR, CDR2 FQNEAQ (reference sequence). CDR3 nucleotides: TGTGCCAGCAGCCCAAGCTCGAGGGGGGGCCGCTACGAGCAGTACTTC. This gives the protein CASSPSSRGGRYEQYF.

This clonotype was detected only a few times. This chain connects TRBV9 to TRBJ2-5; 8 bases are a match to TRBD2. Looked up from germline, CDR1 is SGDLS and CDR2 is YYNGEE. The CDR3 has 16 amino acids. The junction had 8 bases not matched to a gene; V was cut back by 0 bases and J by 4 bases. Here the CDR3 DNA reads TGTGCCAGCAGCGTAGAAGAACTAGCGGCGGGAGAGACCCAGTACTTC. This translates into CASSVEELAAGETQYF. Using reference TRBV9 and TRBJ2-5 for the parts outside the CDR3, the full variable domain is DSGVTQTPKHLITATGQRVTLRCSPRSGDLSVYWYQQSLDQGLQFLIQYYNGEERAKGNILERFSAQQFPDLHSELNLSSLELGDSALYFCASSVEELAAGETQYFGPGTRLLVL.

The V gene is TRBV12-5, the J gene TRBJ2-2; 8 bases are shared with TRBD2. This CDR3 spans 16 amino acids. Germline trimming cut 2 bases from V and 2 bases from J; bases unmatched to any gene: 4. Germline CDR1 and CDR2: LGHNT and FRNRAP. In DNA, the CDR3 is TGTGCTAGTGGTTTGAGAATAGCGGGAAACACCGGGGAGCTGTTTTTT. It yields the protein CASGLRIAGNTGELFF.

This clonotype was found many times. This chain uses TRBV7-9 with TRBJ2-3; D remains unclear. V lost 0 bases and J 6 bases, leaving 13 bases between the germline ends. Germline lookup yields CDR1 SEHNR and CDR2 FQNEAQ (reference sequence). There are 15 residues in the CDR3. CDR3 region: CASSLAVRFSDTQYF. CDR3 coding DNA: TGTGCCAGCAGCTTAGCGGTGCGGTTTTCCGATACGCAGTATTTT.

This chain joins TRBV6-1 and TRBJ2-7; 7 nucleotides align to TRBD1. CDR1 MNHNS and CDR2 SASEGT come from the germline V gene. V shed 6 bases and J 5 bases; nucleotides not matched to a gene: 10. The CDR3 sequence is 14 residues long. CDR3 sequence (DNA): TGTGCCAGCAGAAGACAGGGTAGAGAAGACGAGCAGTACTTC. It codes for CASRRQGREDEQYF.

There are many counts of this clonotype. The rearrangement links TRBV3-1 to TRBJ2-3; D not certain. CDR3 length equals 15 residues. Germline assignment: CDR1 LGHDT and CDR2 YNNKEL (reference sequence). The V end lost 0 bases, the J end lost 2 bases, and 9 bases lay between the germline ends. Here the CDR3 DNA reads TGTGCCAGCAGCCAAGATGCATATTACACAGATACGCAGTATTTT. Amino acids: CASSQDAYYTDTQYF.

This clonotype has ten or more counts. V and J are TRBV9 and TRBJ1-1, with 7 bases lining up with TRBD1. With 4 bases clipped from V and 5 bases from J, the junction kept 2 bases outside the gene matches. CDR3 length: 12 amino acids. Germline V gives CDR1 SGDLS, CDR2 YYNGEE. CDR3 in amino acids: CASSSTGTEAFF. DNA of the CDR3: TGTGCCAGCAGCTCGACAGGGACTGAAGCTTTCTTT.

The gene calls are TRBV13 and TRBJ1-6; D unresolved. There are 16 residues in the CDR3. Per germline, CDR1 PRHDT and CDR2 FYEKMQ (reference sequence). V was cut by 6 bases and J by 4 bases, with 16 bases left in between. The CDR3 DNA reads as TGTGCCAGCAGGGTGACCGGACGGAATTATAATTCACCCCTCCACTTT. This translates into CASRVTGRNYNSPLHF.

Turning to this clonotype: This may come from a read error, since a much larger clone is one base off. This chain links TRBV20-1 with TRBJ1-1, with D perhaps matching TRBD1 (6 bases). The CDR3 is made up of 13 amino acids. Germline CDR1 reads DFQATT; CDR2 reads SNEGSKA (reference sequence). The CDR3 DNA follows: TGCAGTATAGCGGGGGGCCCGAACACTGAAACTTTCTTT. Its protein is CSIAGGPNTETFF.

Ten or more counts support this clonotype. This chain joins TRBV2 and TRBJ2-1, with D maybe TRBD1 (5 bases). This CDR3 is built from 15 residues. V lost 7 bases to trimming and J lost 4 bases, with 17 bases between them. Germline loops: CDR1 SNHLY, CDR2 FYNNEI. The DNA of the CDR3 is TGTGCCAGCACCAGACCAGGGTTATTGTACAATGAGCAGTTCTTC. This sequence encodes CASTRPGLLYNEQFF.

This chain links TRBV27 with TRBJ1-2; perhaps TRBD1 as D (6 bases). The germline V gene has CDR1 MNHEY and CDR2 SMNVEV (reference sequence). The V and J ends lost 3 bases and 1 base respectively, with 12 bases between them. This CDR3 has 15 residues. Here the CDR3 reads CASSFGDTLNYGYTF. The CDR3 DNA reads as TGTGCCAGCAGTTTCGGGGACACCCTTAACTATGGCTACACCTTC.

This clonotype was picked up a small number of times. V gene TRBV7-9 combines with J gene TRBJ2-3; no reliable D call. Germline-derived CDR1 and CDR2 are SEHNR and FQNEAQ (reference sequence). The V gene lost 5 bases and the J gene lost 4 bases, with 19 bases spanning the gap. There are 16 residues in the CDR3. CDR3 in amino acids: CASSPLANPTPDTQYF. The CDR3, as DNA: TGTGCCAGCAGCCCTCTCGCTAACCCAACTCCAGATACGCAGTATTTT.

This clonotype has only a few counts. The V and J genes are TRBV19 and TRBJ2-1; no clear D. The V gene's germline CDR1 is LNHDA and CDR2 SQIVND (reference sequence). CDR3 length: 16 residues. The ends were cut back, 6 bases at V and 2 bases at J, with 17 bases in the middle. The CDR3 protein is CASSFAPRATYNEQFF. The CDR3 DNA sequence: TGTGCCAGTAGCTTCGCCCCCCGAGCTACCTACAATGAGCAGTTCTTC.

There are a few counts of this clonotype. This sequence joins TRBV20-1 and TRBJ2-3, with 7 positions matching TRBD1. Per the germline V gene, CDR1 is DFQATT and CDR2 is SNEGSKA (reference sequence). The ends lost 6 bases at V and 5 bases at J; junction bases unmatched: 11. This CDR3 spans 14 amino acids. In nucleotides, the CDR3 is TGCAGTGCCACTAAAGGGGGCGTCGGAGATACGCAGTATTTT. Translated, it gives CSATKGGVGDTQYF.

This clonotype was recorded at least ten times. The chain has TRBV15 and TRBJ2-5; TRBD1 is a possible D gene (5 bases). Germline values: CDR1 LNHNV, CDR2 YYDKDF (reference sequence). V was clipped by 8 bases and J by 2 bases, with 12 bases between them. The CDR3 consists of 13 residues. The DNA of the CDR3 is TGTGCCACCGGTAAGGGGTGGCAAGAGACCCAGTACTTC. Encoded protein: CATGKGWQETQYF.

This rearrangement joins TRBV15 to TRBJ2-7; 12 bases match TRBD2. The germline CDR1 and CDR2 sequences are LNHNV and YYDKDF (reference sequence). Germline trimming cut 2 bases from V and 2 bases from J; bases unmatched to any gene: 4. This CDR3 comprises 16 residues. This chain's CDR3 is CATSRKLAGGTYEQYF. In DNA form, the CDR3 reads TGTGCCACCAGCAGAAAACTAGCGGGAGGTACCTACGAGCAGTACTTC.

The J gene is TRBJ2-3, the V gene TRBV19, with TRBD1 as a possible D gene (5 bases). Trimming took 3 bases from V and 3 from J, leaving 13 bases between them. Germline loops: CDR1 LNHDA, CDR2 SQIVND (reference sequence). This CDR3 has 15 amino acids. The CDR3 bases are TGTGCCAGTAGTATCTATAACAGGCGAACAGATACGCAGTATTTT. Its translation: CASSIYNRRTDTQYF.

CDR3 residues: CASSVASSGGTSDQYF. The CDR3 DNA is TGTGCCAGCAGCGTAGCCTCTAGCGGGGGGACTAGTGACCAGTACTTC. J is TRBJ2-5 and V is TRBV9; 11 bases align to TRBD2. Losses at the gene ends were 0 bases for V and 10 bases for J; bases not matched to a gene: 11. There are 16 residues in the CDR3. Germline V gives CDR1 SGDLS, CDR2 YYNGEE.

This clonotype was counted at least ten times. The gene calls are TRBV5-1 and TRBJ2-2; TRBD2 matches at 8 bases. Germline V gives CDR1 SGHRS, CDR2 YFSETQ. The CDR3 extends over 14 amino acids. J was trimmed by 6 bases and V by 4 bases; bases with no gene match: 5. The CDR3 sequence: CASSLTSGAGELFF. In DNA, the CDR3 is TGCGCCAGCAGCCTTACTAGCGGTGCCGGGGAGCTGTTTTTT.

This clonotype appeared many times. The V gene is TRBV2, the J gene TRBJ1-2; maybe TRBD1 (6 bases). This CDR3 is built from 18 residues. The V gene's germline CDR1 is SNHLY and CDR2 FYNNEI. Deletions cut 5 bases from V and 3 bases from J, with 25 bases between. The DNA of the CDR3 is TGTGCCAGCAGTCTTTACGGCGGGGGCGCAGGGAGAGACTATGGCTACACCTTC. Translation gives CASSLYGGGAGRDYGYTF.

This clonotype was picked up many times. This sequence joins TRBV19 and TRBJ1-4; TRBD1 might be the D (5 bases). In germline, CDR1 is LNHDA, CDR2 SQIVND (reference sequence). Trimming took off 5 bases at V and 7 bases at J, with 14 bases between the two ends. CDR3 length: 14 residues. The CDR3: CASSGEGEAEKLFF. The CDR3 bases are TGTGCCAGTAGTGGTGAAGGGGAGGCTGAAAAACTGTTTTTT.

This clonotype was recorded at least ten times. The V call is TRBV12-3 or TRBV12-4, the J call TRBJ1-6; D unresolved. This CDR3 spans 14 amino acids. Trimming stripped 8 bases from V and 4 bases from J, with 12 bases between. The CDR3 here is CASAMAGYNSPLHF. The CDR3 DNA reads as TGTGCCAGCGCGATGGCCGGATATAATTCACCCCTCCACTTT.